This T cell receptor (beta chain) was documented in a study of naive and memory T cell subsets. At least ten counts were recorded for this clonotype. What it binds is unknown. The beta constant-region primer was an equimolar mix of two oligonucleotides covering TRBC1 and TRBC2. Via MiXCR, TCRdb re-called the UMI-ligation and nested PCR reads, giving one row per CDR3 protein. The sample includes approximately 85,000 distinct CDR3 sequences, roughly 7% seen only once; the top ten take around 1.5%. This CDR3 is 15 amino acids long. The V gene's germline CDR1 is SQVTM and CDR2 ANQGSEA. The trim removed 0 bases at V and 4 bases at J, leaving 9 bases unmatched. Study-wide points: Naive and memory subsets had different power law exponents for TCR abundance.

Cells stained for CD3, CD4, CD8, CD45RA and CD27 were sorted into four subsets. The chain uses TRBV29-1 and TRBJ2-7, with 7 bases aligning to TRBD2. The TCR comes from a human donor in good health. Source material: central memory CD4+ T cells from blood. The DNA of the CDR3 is TGCAGCGTTGAAGATCTGGCTAGCGGAGGATACGAGCAGTACTTC. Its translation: CSVEDLASGGYEQYF.